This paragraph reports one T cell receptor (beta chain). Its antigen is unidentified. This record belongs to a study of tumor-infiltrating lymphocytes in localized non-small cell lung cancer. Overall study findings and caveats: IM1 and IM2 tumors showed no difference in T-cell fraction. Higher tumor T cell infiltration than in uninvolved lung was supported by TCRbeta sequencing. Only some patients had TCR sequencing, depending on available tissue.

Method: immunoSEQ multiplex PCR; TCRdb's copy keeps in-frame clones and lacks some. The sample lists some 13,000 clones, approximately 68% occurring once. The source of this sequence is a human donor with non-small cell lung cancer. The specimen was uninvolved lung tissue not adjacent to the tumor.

In DNA form, the CDR3 reads TGTGCCAGCAGTTTGATAAGGTCCTCTGGGGCCAACGTCCTGACTTTC. This sequence encodes CASSLIRSSGANVLTF. V usage is TRBV27 and J usage is TRBJ2-6; the D is unclear. Germline V gene sequence: CDR1 MNHEY, CDR2 SMNVEV (reference sequence). V lost 3 bases to trimming and J lost 0 bases, with 9 bases between them. The CDR3 consists of 16 residues.